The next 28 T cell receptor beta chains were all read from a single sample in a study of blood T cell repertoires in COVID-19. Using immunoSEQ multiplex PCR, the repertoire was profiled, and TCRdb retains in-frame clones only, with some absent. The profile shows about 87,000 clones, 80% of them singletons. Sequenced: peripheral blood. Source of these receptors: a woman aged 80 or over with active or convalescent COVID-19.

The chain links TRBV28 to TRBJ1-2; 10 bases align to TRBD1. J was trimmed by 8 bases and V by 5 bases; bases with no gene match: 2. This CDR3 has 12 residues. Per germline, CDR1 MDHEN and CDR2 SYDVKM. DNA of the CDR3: TGTGCCAGCAGTGGGACAGGGGTGGGCTACACCTTC. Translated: CASSGTGVGYTF.

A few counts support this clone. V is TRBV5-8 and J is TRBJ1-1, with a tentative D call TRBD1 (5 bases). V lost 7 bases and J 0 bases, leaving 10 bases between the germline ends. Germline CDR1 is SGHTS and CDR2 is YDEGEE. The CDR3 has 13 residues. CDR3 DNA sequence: TGTGCCAGCGGGGCTTCCATGAACACTGAAGCTTTCTTT. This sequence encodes CASGASMNTEAFF.

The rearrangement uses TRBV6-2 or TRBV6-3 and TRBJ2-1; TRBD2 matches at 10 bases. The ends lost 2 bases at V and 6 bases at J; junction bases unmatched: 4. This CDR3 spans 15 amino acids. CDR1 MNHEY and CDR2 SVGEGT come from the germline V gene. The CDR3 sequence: CASSYLAGAFNEQFF. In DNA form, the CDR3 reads TGTGCCAGCAGTTACCTAGCGGGAGCCTTCAATGAGCAGTTCTTC.

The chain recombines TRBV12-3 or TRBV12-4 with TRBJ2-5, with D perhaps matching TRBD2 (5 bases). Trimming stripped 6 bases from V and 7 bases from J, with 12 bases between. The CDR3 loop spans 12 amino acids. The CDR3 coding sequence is TGTGCCAGCAGCCAACGGCGGGTGACCCAGTACTTC. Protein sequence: CASSQRRVTQYF.

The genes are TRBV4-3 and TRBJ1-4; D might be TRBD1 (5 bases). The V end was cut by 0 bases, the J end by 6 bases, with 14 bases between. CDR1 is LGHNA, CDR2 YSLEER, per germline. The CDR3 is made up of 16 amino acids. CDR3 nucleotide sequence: TGCGCCAGCAGCCAAGATGGGCGGGGCATCGATGAAAAACTGTTTTTT. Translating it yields CASSQDGRGIDEKLFF.

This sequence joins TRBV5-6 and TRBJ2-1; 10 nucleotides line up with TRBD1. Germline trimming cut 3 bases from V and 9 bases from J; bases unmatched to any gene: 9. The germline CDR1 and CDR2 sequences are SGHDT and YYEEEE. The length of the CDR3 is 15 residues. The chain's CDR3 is CASSSDRGYYSEQFF. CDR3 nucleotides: TGTGCCAGCAGCTCGGACAGGGGGTATTATAGTGAGCAGTTCTTC.

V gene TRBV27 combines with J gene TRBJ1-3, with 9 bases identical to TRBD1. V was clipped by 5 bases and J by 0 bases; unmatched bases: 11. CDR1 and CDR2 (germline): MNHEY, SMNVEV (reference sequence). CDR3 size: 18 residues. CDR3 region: CASSPIYGTGLSGNTIYF. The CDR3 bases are TGTGCCAGCAGTCCTATCTACGGGACAGGGCTCTCTGGAAACACCATATATTTT.

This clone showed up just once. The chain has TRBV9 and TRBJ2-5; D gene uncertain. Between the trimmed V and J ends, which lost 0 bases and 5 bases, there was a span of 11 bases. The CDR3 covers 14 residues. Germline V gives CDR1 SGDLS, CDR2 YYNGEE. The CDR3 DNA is TGTGCCAGCAGCGTAGGAGGTATCGGGGAGACCCAGTACTTC. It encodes CASSVGGIGETQYF. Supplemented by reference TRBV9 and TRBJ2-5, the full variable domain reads DSGVTQTPKHLITATGQRVTLRCSPRSGDLSVYWYQQSLDQGLQFLIQYYNGEERAKGNILERFSAQQFPDLHSELNLSSLELGDSALYFCASSVGGIGETQYFGPGTRLLVL.

The DNA for the CDR3 is TGTGCCAGCAGCTTAGACCCTTTAGATACGCAGTATTTT. Translating gives CASSLDPLDTQYF. The chain carries TRBV11-2 and TRBJ2-3; D ambiguous. The V end was cut by 0 bases, the J end by 5 bases, with 6 bases between. Germline values: CDR1 SGHAT, CDR2 FQNNGV. This CDR3 comprises 13 residues.

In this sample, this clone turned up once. CDR3 loop: CASSRSGGEPQHF. CDR3 in DNA: TGTGCCAGCAGCCGGTCGGGGGGCGAGCCCCAGCATTTT. V and J are TRBV5-4 and TRBJ1-5, with D possibly TRBD1 on 6 matching bases. Trimming took off 4 bases at V and 8 bases at J, with 13 bases between the two ends. Germline CDR1 is SGHNT and CDR2 is YYREEE (reference sequence). CDR3 length equals 13 residues.

DNA for the CDR3: TGTGCCAGTGCTCCAGGGTACCCCGGTTCTGGGGCCAACGTCCTGACTTTC. Translation: CASAPGYPGSGANVLTF. This chain connects TRBV19 to TRBJ2-6; maybe TRBD1 (5 bases). The V gene lost 8 bases and the J gene lost 1 base, with 18 bases spanning the gap. This CDR3 has 17 residues. Germline CDR1 LNHDA, CDR2 SQIVND (reference sequence).

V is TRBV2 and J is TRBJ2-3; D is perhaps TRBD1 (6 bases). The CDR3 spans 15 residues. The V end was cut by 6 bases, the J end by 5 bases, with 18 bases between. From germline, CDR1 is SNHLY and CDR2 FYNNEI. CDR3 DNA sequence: TGTGCCAGCAGCCCGGACAGAACCGTCCGAGATACGCAGTATTTT. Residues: CASSPDRTVRDTQYF. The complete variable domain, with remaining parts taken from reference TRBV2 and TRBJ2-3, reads EPEVTQTPSHQVTQMGQEVILRCVPISNHLYFYWYRQILGQKVEFLVSFYNNEISEKSEIFDDQFSVERPDGSNFTLKIRSTKLEDSAMYFCASSPDRTVRDTQYFGPGTRLTVL.

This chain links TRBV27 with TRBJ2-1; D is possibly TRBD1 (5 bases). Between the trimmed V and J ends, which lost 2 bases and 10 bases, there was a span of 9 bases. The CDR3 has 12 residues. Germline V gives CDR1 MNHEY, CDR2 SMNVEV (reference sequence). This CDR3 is CASSLGRTEQFF. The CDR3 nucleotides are TGTGCCAGCAGTTTAGGTAGGACAGAGCAGTTCTTC.

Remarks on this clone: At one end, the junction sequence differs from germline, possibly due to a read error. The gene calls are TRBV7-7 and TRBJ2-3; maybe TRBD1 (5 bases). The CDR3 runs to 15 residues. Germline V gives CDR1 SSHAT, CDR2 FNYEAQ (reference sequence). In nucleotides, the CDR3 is TGTGCTAGCAGTCCTCAGGGTGTCGGCACAGATACGCAGTATTTT. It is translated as CASSPQGVGTDTQYF.

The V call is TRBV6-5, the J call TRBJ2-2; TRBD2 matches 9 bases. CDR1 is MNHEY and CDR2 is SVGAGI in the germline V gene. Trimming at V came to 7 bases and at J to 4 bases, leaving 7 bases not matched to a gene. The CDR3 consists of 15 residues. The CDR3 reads CASTRGTSSTGELFF. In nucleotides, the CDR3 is TGTGCCAGCACCCGGGGGACTAGCAGCACCGGGGAGCTGTTTTTT.

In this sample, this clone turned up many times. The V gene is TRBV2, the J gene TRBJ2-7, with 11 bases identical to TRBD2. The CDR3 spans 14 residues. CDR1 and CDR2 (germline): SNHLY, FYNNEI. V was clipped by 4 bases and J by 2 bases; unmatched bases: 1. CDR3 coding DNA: TGTGCCAGCAGTGTTAGCGGGGGGGCCTACGAGCAGTACTTC. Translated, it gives CASSVSGGAYEQYF.

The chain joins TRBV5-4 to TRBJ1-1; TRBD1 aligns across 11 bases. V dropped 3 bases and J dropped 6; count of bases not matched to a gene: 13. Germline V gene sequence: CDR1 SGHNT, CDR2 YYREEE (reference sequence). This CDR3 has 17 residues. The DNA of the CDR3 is TGTGCCAGCAGCTCACCAATCGGACAGGGGGCTTCTGCTGAAGCTTTCTTT. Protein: CASSSPIGQGASAEAFF.

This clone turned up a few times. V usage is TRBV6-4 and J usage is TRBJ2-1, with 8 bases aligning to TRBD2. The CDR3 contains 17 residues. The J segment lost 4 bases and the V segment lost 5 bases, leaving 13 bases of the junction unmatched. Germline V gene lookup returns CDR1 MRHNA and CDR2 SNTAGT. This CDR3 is CASSLPKSGRTYNEQFF. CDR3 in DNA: TGTGCCAGCAGTTTACCGAAAAGCGGGAGAACTTACAATGAGCAGTTCTTC.

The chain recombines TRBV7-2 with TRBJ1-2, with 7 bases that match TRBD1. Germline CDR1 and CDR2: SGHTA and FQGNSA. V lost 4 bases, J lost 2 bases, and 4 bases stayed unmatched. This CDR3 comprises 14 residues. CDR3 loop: CASSWDSSNYGYTF. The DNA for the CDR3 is TGTGCCAGCAGCTGGGACAGCAGCAACTATGGCTACACCTTC.

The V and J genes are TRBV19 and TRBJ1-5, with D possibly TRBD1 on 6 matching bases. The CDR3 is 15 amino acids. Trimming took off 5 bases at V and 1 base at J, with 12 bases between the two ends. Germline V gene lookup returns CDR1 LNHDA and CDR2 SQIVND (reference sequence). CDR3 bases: TGTGCCAGTAGTGTCGGGACATTAAGCAATCAGCCCCAGCATTTT. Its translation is CASSVGTLSNQPQHF.

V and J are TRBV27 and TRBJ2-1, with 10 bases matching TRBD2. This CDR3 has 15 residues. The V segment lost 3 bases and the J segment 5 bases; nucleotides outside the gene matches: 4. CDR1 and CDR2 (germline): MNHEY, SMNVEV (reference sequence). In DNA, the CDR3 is TGTGCCAGCAGTTTTATAGCGGGAGGCCACAATGAGCAGTTCTTC. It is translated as CASSFIAGGHNEQFF.

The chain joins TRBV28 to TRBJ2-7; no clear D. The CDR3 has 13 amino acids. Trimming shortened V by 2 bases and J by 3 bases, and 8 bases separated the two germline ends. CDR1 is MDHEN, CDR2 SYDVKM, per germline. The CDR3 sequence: CASSLKLYYEQYF. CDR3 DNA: TGTGCCAGCAGTTTAAAACTTTACTACGAGCAGTACTTC.

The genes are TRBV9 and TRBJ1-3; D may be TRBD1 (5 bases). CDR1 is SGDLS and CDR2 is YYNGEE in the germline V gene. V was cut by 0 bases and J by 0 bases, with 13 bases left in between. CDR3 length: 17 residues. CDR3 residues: CASSVAGRGGSGNTIYF. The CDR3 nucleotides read TGTGCCAGCAGCGTAGCTGGGAGGGGAGGCTCTGGAAACACCATATATTTT.

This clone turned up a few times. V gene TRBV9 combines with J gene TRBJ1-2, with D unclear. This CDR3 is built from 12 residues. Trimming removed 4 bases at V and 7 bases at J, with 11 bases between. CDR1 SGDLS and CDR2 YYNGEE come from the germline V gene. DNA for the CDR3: TGTGCCAGCAGCTCAGAGGGTTTTGGCTACACCTTC. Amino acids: CASSSEGFGYTF.

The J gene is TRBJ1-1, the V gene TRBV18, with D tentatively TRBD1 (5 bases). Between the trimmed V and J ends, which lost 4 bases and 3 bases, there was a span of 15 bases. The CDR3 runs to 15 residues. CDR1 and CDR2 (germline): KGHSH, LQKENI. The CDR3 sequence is CASSLNQGRDTEAFF. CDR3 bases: TGTGCCAGCTCACTTAATCAGGGAAGGGACACTGAAGCTTTCTTT.

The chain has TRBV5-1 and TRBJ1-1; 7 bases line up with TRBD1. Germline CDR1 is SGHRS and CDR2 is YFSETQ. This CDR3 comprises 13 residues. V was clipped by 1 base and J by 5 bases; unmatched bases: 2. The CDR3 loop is CASSLSGGTEAFF. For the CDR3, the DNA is TGCGCCAGCAGCTTGTCAGGGGGGACTGAAGCTTTCTTT.

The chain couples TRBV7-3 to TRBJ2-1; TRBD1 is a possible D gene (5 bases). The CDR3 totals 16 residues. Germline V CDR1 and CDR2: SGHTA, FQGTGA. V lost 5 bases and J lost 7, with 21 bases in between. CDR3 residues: CASSPHSQGFKNEQFF. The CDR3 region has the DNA TGTGCCAGCAGCCCCCACTCCCAGGGTTTCAAGAATGAGCAGTTCTTC. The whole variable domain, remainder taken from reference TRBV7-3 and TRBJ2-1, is GAGVSQTPSNKVTEKGKYVELRCDPISGHTALYWYRQSLGQGPEFLIYFQGTGAADDSGLPNDRFFAVRPEGSVSTLKIQRTERGDSAVYLCASSPHSQGFKNEQFFGPGTRLTVL.

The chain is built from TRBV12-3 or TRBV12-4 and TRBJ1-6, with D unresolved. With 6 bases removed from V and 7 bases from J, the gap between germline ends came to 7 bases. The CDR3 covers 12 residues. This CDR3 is CASRSLNSPLHF. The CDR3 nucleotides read TGTGCCAGCAGATCTCTAAATTCACCCCTCCACTTT.